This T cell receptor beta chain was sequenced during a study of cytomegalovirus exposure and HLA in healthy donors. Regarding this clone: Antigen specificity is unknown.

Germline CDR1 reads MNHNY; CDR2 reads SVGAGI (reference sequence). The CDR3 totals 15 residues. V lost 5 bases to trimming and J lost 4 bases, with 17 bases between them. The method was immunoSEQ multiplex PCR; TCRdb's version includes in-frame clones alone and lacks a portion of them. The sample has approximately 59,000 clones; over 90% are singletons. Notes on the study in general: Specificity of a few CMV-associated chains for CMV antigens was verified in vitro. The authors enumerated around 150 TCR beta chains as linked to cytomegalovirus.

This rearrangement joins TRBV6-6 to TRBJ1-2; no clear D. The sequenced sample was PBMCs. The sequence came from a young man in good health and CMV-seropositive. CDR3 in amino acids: CASSPSGTPSYGYTF. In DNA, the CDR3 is TGTGCCAGCAGTCCCTCAGGCACTCCTTCCTATGGCTACACCTTC.